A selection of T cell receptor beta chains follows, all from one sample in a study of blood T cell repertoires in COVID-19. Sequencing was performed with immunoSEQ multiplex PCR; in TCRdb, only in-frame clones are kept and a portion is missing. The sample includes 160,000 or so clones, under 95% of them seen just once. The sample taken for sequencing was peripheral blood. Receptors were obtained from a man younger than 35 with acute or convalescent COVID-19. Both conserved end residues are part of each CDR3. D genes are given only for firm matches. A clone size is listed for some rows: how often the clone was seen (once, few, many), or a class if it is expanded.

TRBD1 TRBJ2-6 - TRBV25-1 TGTGCCAGCAGTGCGAAGACAGGGAACTCTGGGGCCAACGTCCTGACTTTC CASSAKTGNSGANVLTF
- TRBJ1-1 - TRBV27 TGTGCCAGCAGTTTATACGAGGGTACAACTGAAGCTTTCTTT CASSLYEGTTEAFF
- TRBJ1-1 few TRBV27 TGTGCCAGCATGGGGCTGATAGTGAACACTGAAGCTTTCTTT CASMGLIVNTEAFF
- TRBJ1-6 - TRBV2 TGTGCCAGCAGGGATTCAGATAGGGGGTATTCACCCCTCCACTTT CASRDSDRGYSPLHF
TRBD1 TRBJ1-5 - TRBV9 TGTGCCAGCAGCGCCGGGACAGGGGATCAGCCCCAGCATTTT CASSAGTGDQPQHF
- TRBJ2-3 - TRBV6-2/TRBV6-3 TGTGCCAGCAGTTACGGTCCCGGGTCCGGAGATACGCAGTATTTT CASSYGPGSGDTQYF
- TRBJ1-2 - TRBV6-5 TGTGCCAGCACCTTCGGACAGAACTATGGCTACACCTTC CASTFGQNYGYTF
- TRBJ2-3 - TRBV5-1 TGCGCCAGCAGCCCTTCCAGGGGCACAGATACGCAGTATTTT CASSPSRGTDTQYF
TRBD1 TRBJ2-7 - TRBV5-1 TGCGCCAGCAGCAGAGGACAGGGGGAGAACGAGCAGTACTTC CASSRGQGENEQYF
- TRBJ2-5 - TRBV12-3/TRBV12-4 TGTGCCAGCAGTTTCACTAGAAGAGAGACCCAGTACTTC CASSFTRRETQYF
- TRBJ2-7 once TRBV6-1 TGTGCCAGCAGTGAAGAGCCGGGGAGCTCCTACGAGCAGTACTTC CASSEEPGSSYEQYF